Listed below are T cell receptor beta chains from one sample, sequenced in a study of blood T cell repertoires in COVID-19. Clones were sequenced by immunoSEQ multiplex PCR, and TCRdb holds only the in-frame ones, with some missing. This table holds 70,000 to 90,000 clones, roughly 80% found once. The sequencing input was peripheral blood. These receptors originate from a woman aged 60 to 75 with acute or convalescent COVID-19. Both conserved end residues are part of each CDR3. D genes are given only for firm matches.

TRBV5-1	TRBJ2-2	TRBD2	TGCGCCAGCAGCGCGGGACTAGCGGGGATCACCGGGGAGCTGTTTTTT	CASSAGLAGITGELFF
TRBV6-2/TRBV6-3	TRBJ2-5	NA	TGTGCCAGCAGTTCACATGGGGCCGGGGAGACCCAGTACTTC	CASSSHGAGETQYF
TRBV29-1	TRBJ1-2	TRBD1	TGCAGCGTTGCCCCCGACAGGGGCCGAGGGGACTATGGCTACACCTTC	CSVAPDRGRGDYGYTF
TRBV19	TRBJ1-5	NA	TGTGCCAGTAGTATTGTATGGCAGGGGAATCAGCCCCAGCATTTT	CASSIVWQGNQPQHF
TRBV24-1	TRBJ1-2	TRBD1	TGTGCCACCAGTGATGGATACCCGGGACAGGATGGCTACACCTTC	CATSDGYPGQDGYTF
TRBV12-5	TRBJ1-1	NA	TGTGCTAGTGGTTTGGTACGCGGAACTGAAGCTTTCTTT	CASGLVRGTEAFF
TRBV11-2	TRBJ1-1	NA	TGTGCCAGCAGCTTAAACAGGGCTGAAGCTTTCTTT	CASSLNRAEAFF
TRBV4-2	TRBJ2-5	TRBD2	TGTGCCAGCAGCCAAACCCCTACTAGCGGGGTTAAAGAGACCCAGTACTTC	CASSQTPTSGVKETQYF
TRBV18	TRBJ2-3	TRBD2	TGTGCCAGCTCACCAGCACTAGCGGGGGGGTCGAATACGCAGTATTTT	CASSPALAGGSNTQYF
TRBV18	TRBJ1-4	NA	TGTGCCAGCTCACCACGGAGCTCTAATGAAAAACTGTTTTTT	CASSPRSSNEKLFF
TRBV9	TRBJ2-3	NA	TGTGCCAGCAGCGTAGAGGGGAGGATTGCGGTAGATACGCAGTATTTT	CASSVEGRIAVDTQYF